This entry concerns a single T cell receptor (beta chain). This entry comes from a study of shared clonotypes between healthy human individuals. V lost 5 bases, J lost 4 bases, and 14 bases lay in between. Germline CDR1 SGHTA, CDR2 FQGNSA. The CDR3 has 14 residues. At the deep level, the assay was run. Clones were read by immunoSEQ multiplex PCR, and TCRdb kept only the in-frame ones, dropping some. The table records about 1.4 million clones, about 96% of them present only once. The study separated CD4+ cells into CD45RA+ naive and CD45RA-negative memory subsets. This chain joins TRBV7-2 and TRBJ1-2, with D perhaps matching TRBD1 (5 bases). The specimen was naive CD4+ T cells sorted from blood. The subset: CD45RA+ positively selected. This TCR derives from a man aged 30 to 45 in good health. This CDR3 reads CASSEFRAPYGYTF. The CDR3 DNA sequence: TGTGCCAGCAGCGAATTCAGGGCCCCCTATGGCTACACCTTC.